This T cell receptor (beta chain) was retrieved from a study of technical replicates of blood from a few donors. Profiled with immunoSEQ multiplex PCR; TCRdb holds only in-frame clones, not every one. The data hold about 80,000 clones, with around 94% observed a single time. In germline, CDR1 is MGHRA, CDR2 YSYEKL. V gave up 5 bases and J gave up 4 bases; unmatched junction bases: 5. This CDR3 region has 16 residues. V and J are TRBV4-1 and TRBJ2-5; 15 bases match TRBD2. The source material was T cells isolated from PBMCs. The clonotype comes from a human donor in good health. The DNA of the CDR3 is TGCGCCAGCAGCGGACTAGCGGGAGGGATCGGAGAGACCCAGTACTTC. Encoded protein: CASSGLAGGIGETQYF.